This is a list of T cell receptor beta chains from one sample in a study of cytomegalovirus exposure and HLA in healthy donors. Method: immunoSEQ multiplex PCR; TCRdb's copy keeps in-frame clones and lacks some. The repertoire holds tens of thousands of clones, with roughly 85% as singletons. Sequencing was performed on PBMCs. These receptors originate from a woman aged 40 to 55 in good health and CMV-seropositive. CDR3s include the opening cysteine and the closing phenylalanine or tryptophan.

TRBJ2-3,TRBV5-3,CARSPRKMSGGRGTQYF
TRBJ1-2,TRBV5-4,CASSLPPGQGVDGYTF
TRBJ2-1,TRBV7-3,CASSLLQGLDNEQFF
TRBJ1-6,TRBV4-3,CASSRTDNNSPLHF
TRBJ1-4,TRBV5-8,CASSPVGGADEKLFF
TRBJ1-2,TRBV7-2,CASTPGTRSGYTF
TRBJ1-2,TRBV6-5,CASSLSGTANYGYTF
TRBJ1-5,TRBV6-5,CASSVESNQPQHF
TRBJ2-1,TRBV5-4,CASSLDSKDNEQFF
TRBJ1-2,TRBV11-2,CASSFRQGGGYTF
TRBJ1-1,TRBV30,CAWSVQGNTEAFF
TRBJ2-7,TRBV29-1,CSVETSGAYEQYF
TRBJ2-5,TRBV4-3,CASSLRGQGEETQYF
TRBJ2-7,TRBV11-1,CASSPQSGASYEQYF
TRBJ2-5,TRBV6-6,CASRERGGPQGTQYF
TRBJ2-7,TRBV7-6,CASSRTGGLTYEQYF
TRBJ2-7,TRBV4-3,CASSHTTDSYEQYF
TRBJ1-3,TRBV18,CASSPFGQGRTSGNTIYF
TRBJ2-7,TRBV4-3,CASSQVWLQGGYEQYF
TRBJ2-7,TRBV28,CASSLHSTSYEQYF
TRBJ1-2,TRBV6-5,CASRTGYGYTF
TRBJ1-5,TRBV7-2,CASSLDRVYQPQHF
TRBJ2-2,TRBV6-1,CASSRTAQNTGELFF
TRBJ1-2,TRBV5-5,CASSLIGYGYTF